The 23 T cell receptor beta chains below were found in one sample sequenced in a study of cytomegalovirus exposure and HLA in healthy donors. The repertoire was sequenced with immunoSEQ multiplex PCR; TCRdb's copy has only in-frame clones and lacks some. This table holds 50,000 to 65,000 clones, 95% found once. The sequencing input was PBMCs. Every receptor here comes from a woman aged 18-29 years in good health and CMV-seropositive.

J is TRBJ1-2 and V is TRBV6-6; 11 bases are shared with TRBD1. Germline V gene data show CDR1 as MNHNY and CDR2 as SVGAGI (reference sequence). The CDR3 runs to 15 residues. V dropped 6 bases and J dropped 6; count of bases not matched to a gene: 9. CDR3 sequence: CASSLKGQGVNGYTF. DNA for the CDR3: TGTGCCAGCAGCCTCAAGGGACAGGGGGTAAATGGCTACACCTTC.

The V call is TRBV11-1, the J call TRBJ2-5, with TRBD2 matching 14 bases. Germline loops: CDR1 SGHAT, CDR2 FQDESV (reference sequence). The CDR3 runs to 16 residues. Germline trimming cut 5 bases from V and 2 bases from J; bases unmatched to any gene: 4. The CDR3 DNA is TGTGCCAGCAGCACCAGGACTAGCGGGGGGCAAGAGACCCAGTACTTC. It encodes CASSTRTSGGQETQYF.

J is TRBJ2-7 and V is TRBV15; a possible D gene is TRBD1 (6 bases). V lost 3 bases and J 10 bases, leaving 13 bases between the germline ends. The length of the CDR3 is 12 residues. In germline, CDR1 is LNHNV, CDR2 YYDKDF (reference sequence). The CDR3 region has the DNA TGTGCCACCAGCAGTGGGGCAGGGGATCAGTACTTC. Amino acids: CATSSGAGDQYF. The whole variable domain, filled in from reference TRBV15 and TRBJ2-7, reads DAMVIQNPRYQVTQFGKPVTLSCSQTLNHNVMYWYQQKSSQAPKLLFHYYDKDFNNEADTPDNFQSRRPNTSFCFLDIRSPGLGDTAMYLCATSSGAGDQYFGPGTRLTVT.

The V and J genes are TRBV4-3 and TRBJ2-3; 12 positions agree with TRBD2. In germline, CDR1 is LGHNA, CDR2 YSLEER. V dropped 0 bases and J dropped 4; count of bases not matched to a gene: 8. There are 18 residues in the CDR3. In DNA, the CDR3 is TGCGCCAGCAGCCAAGATTTGGCTAGCGGGGGGGCCCCAGATACGCAGTATTTT. Residues: CASSQDLASGGAPDTQYF.

CDR3: CASSEQVRSNQPQHF. CDR3 sequence (DNA): TGTGCCAGCAGTGAACAGGTCCGGAGCAATCAGCCCCAGCATTTT. The chain links TRBV6-1 to TRBJ1-5, with D unclear. V was clipped by 2 bases and J by 1 base, with 9 bases between them. Germline CDR1 MNHNS, CDR2 SASEGT. The CDR3 length is 15 residues.

The V and J genes are TRBV7-3 and TRBJ1-1, with D perhaps matching TRBD1 (5 bases). Looked up from germline, CDR1 is SGHTA and CDR2 is FQGTGA. CDR3 size: 13 residues. The V end lost 6 bases, the J end lost 1 base, and 9 bases lay between the germline ends. CDR3 sequence: CASRSTGNTEAFF. CDR3 DNA sequence: TGTGCCAGCAGATCAACAGGGAACACTGAAGCTTTCTTT.

V and J are TRBV30 and TRBJ2-7; tentative D call: TRBD2 (5 bases). The CDR3 is 15 amino acids. V shed 1 base and J shed 1 base, with 14 bases lying between them. Germline lookup yields CDR1 GTSNPN and CDR2 SVGIG (reference sequence). The CDR3 here is CAWSDYRGSSYEQYF. The CDR3 DNA follows: TGTGCCTGGAGTGACTACAGAGGGTCGTCCTACGAGCAGTACTTC.

Here the CDR3 reads CASSIDRRDRNYGYTF. The CDR3 DNA is TGTGCCAGTAGTATAGATCGAAGGGACAGAAACTATGGCTACACCTTC. This chain joins TRBV19 and TRBJ1-2; 7 nucleotides align to TRBD1. Trimming at V came to 0 bases and at J to 2 bases, leaving 6 bases not matched to a gene. The CDR3 extends over 16 amino acids. The germline gives CDR1 LNHDA, CDR2 SQIVND (reference sequence).

The rearrangement uses TRBV11-3 and TRBJ2-2; 10 nucleotides match TRBD1. Trimming removed 8 bases from V and 3 bases from J; junction bases left unmatched: 3. This CDR3 spans 14 amino acids. CDR1 and CDR2 from the germline V gene are SGHNT and YENEEA. CDR3 amino acids: CASQDRGDTGELFF. CDR3 sequence (DNA): TGTGCCAGCCAGGACAGGGGGGACACCGGGGAGCTGTTTTTT.

By share, this clone ranks as medium-sized. CDR3 in amino acids: CATYGSSYEQYF. The CDR3 DNA is TGTGCCACCTACGGGAGCTCCTACGAGCAGTACTTC. The rearrangement links TRBV27 to TRBJ2-7; TRBD2 is a possible D gene (6 bases). Germline V CDR1 and CDR2: MNHEY, SMNVEV (reference sequence). This CDR3 comprises 12 residues. V lost 10 bases to trimming and J lost 0 bases, with 10 bases between them.

V and J are TRBV15 and TRBJ1-4; D remains ambiguous. Trimming removed 6 bases from V and 8 bases from J, with 19 bases in between. Germline CDR1 is LNHNV and CDR2 is YYDKDF (reference sequence). The CDR3 loop spans 15 amino acids. CDR3 region: CATSTTDLGGEKLFF. Written as DNA, the CDR3 is TGTGCCACCAGTACCACGGATCTTGGCGGCGAAAAACTGTTTTTT.

The chain recombines TRBV6-5 with TRBJ2-7, with 10 bases lining up with TRBD1. Looked up from germline, CDR1 is MNHEY and CDR2 is SVGAGI. V gave up 3 bases and J gave up 5 bases; unmatched junction bases: 7. This CDR3 is 15 amino acids long. CDR3 coding DNA: TGTGCCAGCAGTTATTCCCCGACAGGGGGCAACGAGCAGTACTTC. This codes for CASSYSPTGGNEQYF.

The rearrangement joins TRBV11-3 to TRBJ2-1; 8 nucleotides match TRBD2. From germline, CDR1 is SGHNT and CDR2 YENEEA. This CDR3 comprises 14 residues. Trimming cost V 5 bases and J 6 bases; bases outside gene matches: 6. The CDR3 nucleotides read TGTGCCAGCAGCCCCGGGGGGGGCCGCAATGAGCAGTTCTTC. It encodes CASSPGGGRNEQFF.

The chain has TRBV5-1 and TRBJ2-1; TRBD1 matches at 9 bases. Germline values: CDR1 SGHRS, CDR2 YFSETQ. The CDR3 consists of 14 residues. The ends lost 2 bases at V and 7 bases at J; junction bases unmatched: 4. CDR3 sequence: CASSLTGGRNEQFF. As DNA, the CDR3 is TGCGCCAGCAGCTTAACAGGGGGCAGGAATGAGCAGTTCTTC.

The chain links TRBV5-4 to TRBJ2-3; tentative D call: TRBD1 (5 bases). The length of the CDR3 is 13 residues. Trimming pared 2 bases from V and 3 bases from J, leaving 7 bases between. Germline values: CDR1 SGHNT, CDR2 YYREEE (reference sequence). CDR3 region: CASSFDSTDTQYF. DNA for the CDR3: TGTGCCAGCAGCTTTGACAGTACAGATACGCAGTATTTT.

V gene TRBV7-9 combines with J gene TRBJ2-7, with 12 bases that match TRBD2. From germline, CDR1 is SEHNR and CDR2 FQNEAQ (reference sequence). After removal of 4 bases from V and 7 bases from J, the junction contained 14 bases not matched to a gene. The CDR3 totals 17 residues. DNA for the CDR3: TGTGCCAGCAGCTCACAGGGAGGGACTAGCGGGTCGGGGGAGCAGTACTTC. Residues: CASSSQGGTSGSGEQYF.

The rearrangement links TRBV2 to TRBJ1-4, with TRBD1 identical over 9 bases. V trimming: 7 bases; J trimming: 3 bases; junction bases outside the gene matches: 3. Germline V gives CDR1 SNHLY, CDR2 FYNNEI. The length of the CDR3 is 14 residues. The CDR3: CASNRQGANEKLFF. In nucleotides, the CDR3 is TGTGCCAGCAATCGACAGGGGGCTAATGAAAAACTGTTTTTT.

This chain uses TRBV28 with TRBJ2-7; 10 bases align to TRBD1. Germline V gene sequence: CDR1 MDHEN, CDR2 SYDVKM. This CDR3 has 14 residues. The J segment lost 2 bases and the V segment lost 5 bases, leaving 3 bases of the junction unmatched. The CDR3 nucleotides read TGTGCCAGCAGTCCCGGGACAGGGGCCTACGAGCAGTACTTC. Translated: CASSPGTGAYEQYF.

The V and J genes are TRBV28 and TRBJ1-1; TRBD1 agrees at 7 bases. This CDR3 contains 15 residues. Losses at the gene ends were 3 bases for V and 5 bases for J; bases not matched to a gene: 9. Germline assignment: CDR1 MDHEN and CDR2 SYDVKM. CDR3 region: CASSFYGRGYTEAFF. The CDR3 DNA reads TGTGCCAGCAGTTTCTACGGCAGGGGGTATACTGAAGCTTTCTTT. Looking up the rest from reference TRBV28 and TRBJ1-1 gives the full variable domain: DVKVTQSSRYLVKRTGEKVFLECVQDMDHENMFWYRQDPGLGLRLIYFSYDVKMKEKGDIPEGYSVSREKKERFSLILESASTNQTSMYLCASSFYGRGYTEAFFGQGTRLTVV.

This chain links TRBV27 with TRBJ2-7; TRBD2 might be the D (6 bases). The V and J ends lost 5 bases and 3 bases respectively, with 11 bases between them. The CDR3 is 13 residues long. Germline CDR1 MNHEY, CDR2 SMNVEV (reference sequence). The CDR3 protein is CASSGLSHYEQYF. For the CDR3, the DNA is TGTGCCAGCAGTGGACTATCACACTACGAGCAGTACTTC.

V gene TRBV11-2 combines with J gene TRBJ2-7; 11 bases align to TRBD2. The CDR3 is made up of 15 amino acids. CDR1 and CDR2 (germline): SGHAT, FQNNGV. The J segment lost 1 base and the V segment lost 7 bases, leaving 6 bases of the junction unmatched. For the CDR3, the DNA is TGTGCCAGCACCAAGGGACTAGCGGTGTCCTACGAGCAGTACTTC. Translation gives CASTKGLAVSYEQYF.

The chain couples TRBV11-2 to TRBJ1-4, with TRBD1 as a possible D gene (5 bases). V gave up 1 base and J gave up 6 bases, with 9 bases separating them. The CDR3 is 14 residues long. Germline lookup yields CDR1 SGHAT and CDR2 FQNNGV. The CDR3 coding sequence is TGTGCCAGCAGCTTAGGGCAGGGCCATGAAAAACTGTTTTTT. It yields the protein CASSLGQGHEKLFF.

This clone has only one observation. The chain links TRBV29-1 to TRBJ2-1; unclear D gene. Germline-derived CDR1 and CDR2 are SQVTM and ANQGSEA. This CDR3 has 11 residues. The V and J ends lost 3 bases and 6 bases respectively, with 6 bases between them. The CDR3 sequence: CSVEASNEQFF. The CDR3 DNA reads TGCAGCGTTGAGGCTAGCAATGAGCAGTTCTTC.